This TCR beta chain originates from a study of CXCR3-negative and CXCR3-positive naive CD8 T cells. In the study overall: The libraries yielded some 150 million TRB reads, about 1.5 +/- 0.3 million each. General study points: CXCR3-positive naive cells carried more hydrophobic TRB CDR3s than CXCR3-negative ones. Post-cryopreservation CXCR3 expression was partly diminished, and the bulk of assays employed fresh PBMCs. Relative to memory CD8+ cells, whose diversity was much lower, both naive subsets had comparably high diversity.

Cells classed as naive CD8+ T cells were CD45RO-CCR7+CD27+CD95-. Concerning this clonotype itself: What it recognizes is unknown.

CDR1 and CDR2 (germline): SQVTM, ANQGSEA. The CDR3 runs to 15 residues. Each TRB cDNA library was prepared by 5' RACE (with UMI labels). TCRdb re-called the 5' RACE reads and gives one entry per CDR3 protein, without DNA. The sample features roughly 130,000 distinct CDR3 sequences, with roughly 0.62% in its top ten. This sequence joins TRBV29-1 and TRBJ2-1; TCRdb's D call of TRBD1 is untestable without DNA. Sequencing used naive CXCR3+ CD8+ T cells from blood. Specified subset: CD45RO-CCR7+CD27+CD95- naive CD8+ T cells expressing CXCR3 (TNR3+). The TCR was taken from a human donor in good health. Some clones in this sample may be carry-over from other donors' samples. Here the CDR3 reads CSVSPWAVSYNEQFF.